This T cell receptor beta chain emerged from a study of T cell clones after liver transplantation. Study as a whole: Graft-donor-reactive sequences were compared with third-party-reactive TCRbeta sequences from pre-transplant mixed lymphocyte reactions.

Trimming took 5 bases from V and 1 from J, leaving 18 bases between them. Germline CDR1 reads SEHNR; CDR2 reads FQNEAQ (reference sequence). This CDR3 contains 17 residues. Here immunoSEQ multiplex PCR was the method, and the copy in TCRdb shows in-frame clones only, minus some. The table includes 50,000 to 60,000 clones, 60% to 75% detected once. The origin of this receptor is a human patient who received a liver transplant. Some T cells may be provided by the graft donor. Sequencing was performed on CD4+ T cells from blood, taken at the 22-month timepoint. The genes are TRBV7-9 and TRBJ2-1; D is possibly TRBD2 (6 bases). CDR3 sequence: CASSRVGGAGSYNEQFF. For the CDR3, the DNA is TGTGCCAGCAGCCGAGTGGGGGGAGCAGGGTCCTACAATGAGCAGTTCTTC. The variable domain in full, with the rest retrieved from reference TRBV7-9 and TRBJ2-1, is DTGVSQNPRHKITKRGQNVTFRCDPISEHNRLYWYRQTLGQGPEFLTYFQNEAQLEKSRLLSDRFSAERPKGSFSTLEIQRTEQGDSAMYLCASSRVGGAGSYNEQFFGPGTRLTVL.